This T cell receptor (beta chain) was retrieved from a study of T cell changes during pregnancy in multiple sclerosis (dated by TCRdb to between 2018 and 2020). Broadly, across the study: In women with multiple sclerosis, the researchers looked at how the T cell repertoire shifted as pregnancy progressed.

Receptor libraries were prepared by the immunoSEQ multiplex PCR assay. TCRdb took over this immuneACCESS table, retaining in-frame rearrangements with V and J assigned. Such tables are incomplete; in checked studies, under half of the missing clones stem from an unresolved V gene, and the remainder is unexplained. The sample table holds about 60,000 clones, of which approximately 92% were seen once. The top ten hold about 2.5% of the sample. V ends up 2 bases short and J 2 bases short, with an unmatched junction base count of 3. From the cysteine up to the phenylalanine, the CDR3 has a length of 15 residues. Only the CDR3 region is kept as DNA, spanning 45 bases read in frame from base 1. CDR1 and CDR2 are read off the germline V gene as MNHNS and SASEGT. Notes on this clone: Its recognized antigen is unknown. No base qualities exist here, and no much larger clone lies one base off it.

This TCR was sampled from a female donor with multiple sclerosis, enrolled in a pregnancy study. The specimen comprised peripheral blood, sampled in the first trimester of pregnancy. The V and J segments used are TRBV6-1 and TRBJ1-5; 7 bases in the junction line up with TRBD1. The CDR3 reads as follows: CASSEYTGGNQPQHF. Read as DNA, the sequence is TGTGCCAGCAGTGAATATACAGGGGGCAATCAGCCCCAGCATTTT.